This T cell receptor (beta chain) was sequenced during a study of tumor-infiltrating lymphocytes in primary liver carcinoma. Looking at the study overall: The patients presented with primary liver carcinoma, which was managed through surgical resection. Points from the study as a whole: Bulk unsorted sampling precluded comparing CD4+ and CD8+ repertoires.

Germline loops: CDR1 SGHRS, CDR2 YFSETQ. The CDR3 has 15 amino acids. V dropped 1 base and J dropped 9 bases, with 14 bases sitting between them. TCR beta cDNA was prepared out of around 460 ng total RNA by means of a constant-region primer. Investigators got TCR beta libraries out of three nested multiplex PCR rounds, done with slightly modified ARM-PCR. Use of TRBV1-TRBV30 forward primers with a C-beta reverse primer characterized the first two PCR rounds, which lasted about 10 cycles each. TCRdb processed the multiplex PCR reads anew with MiXCR; each CDR3 protein has one entry. In the table there are about 200,000 distinct CDR3 sequences, approximately 65% of which are singletons. It was unsorted whole blood that yielded blood RNA, and germline DNA was also extracted. This clonotype has a handful of counts. Its antigen is undetermined.

This chain uses TRBV5-1 with TRBJ1-6, with D possibly being TRBD1 (6 bases). What was sequenced was peripheral blood. The sequence was obtained from a woman aged 55-75 years with primary liver carcinoma and hepatitis B virus infection. CDR3 in amino acids: CASSLKEGTSSPLHF. The CDR3 DNA is TGCGCCAGCAGCTTGAAAGAGGGGACATCTTCACCCCTCCACTTT.